This TCR beta chain came from a study of T cell changes during pregnancy in multiple sclerosis. The CDR3 runs to 14 residues. Germline assignment: CDR1 SNHLY and CDR2 FYNNEI. Trimming stripped 7 bases from V and 2 bases from J, with 15 bases between. Clones were sequenced by immunoSEQ multiplex PCR, and TCRdb holds only the in-frame ones, with some missing. The table lists under 85,000 clones, roughly 94% of them singletons. The chain couples TRBV2 to TRBJ2-7, with a possible D match to TRBD1 (5 bases). Material: peripheral blood, obtained in the third trimester of pregnancy. The receptor comes from a female donor with multiple sclerosis, enrolled in a pregnancy study. In nucleotides, the CDR3 is TGTGCCAGCAAAGGGGCTATACTCACCTACGAGCAGTACTTC. Translated: CASKGAILTYEQYF.